Listed below are T cell receptor beta chains from one sample, sequenced in a study of multiple sclerosis patients with progressive multifocal leukoencephalopathy. Produced via immunoSEQ multiplex PCR; TCRdb's table is partial and in-frame only. This table has fewer than 40,000 clones, about nine tenths appearing once. The sequencing input was PBMCs. These TCRs come from a human donor with multiple sclerosis. The CDR3 runs from the conserved cysteine through the conserved F or W. A D gene is named only where the DNA matches it firmly. Where a row states a size, it is once, few, many or the class of an expanded clone; other rows omit it.

clone_size: .
d_call: TRBD1
v_call: TRBV19
j_call: TRBJ1-1
cdr3_nt: TGTGCCAGTAGTGGAGTTGACAGGGTACAGGGCACTGAAGCTTTCTTT
cdr3_aa: CASSGVDRVQGTEAFF

clone_size: .
d_call: .
v_call: TRBV5-1
j_call: TRBJ2-7
cdr3_nt: TGCGCCAGCAGCTTTACTTCGGGACAAGCGGGTTTTGGCTACGAGCAGTACTTC
cdr3_aa: CASSFTSGQAGFGYEQYF

clone_size: .
d_call: TRBD2
v_call: TRBV5-1
j_call: TRBJ2-3
cdr3_nt: TGCGCCAGCAGCTTGGGGCTAGCGGGAGGCAACGTGGATACGCAGTATTTT
cdr3_aa: CASSLGLAGGNVDTQYF

clone_size: .
d_call: .
v_call: TRBV2
j_call: TRBJ1-2
cdr3_nt: TGTGCCAGCAGCGGACCCGGCGCCAACTATGGCTACACCTTC
cdr3_aa: CASSGPGANYGYTF

clone_size: .
d_call: .
v_call: TRBV15
j_call: TRBJ1-1
cdr3_nt: TGTGCCACCAGCAGAGGTACAGAACTCAACACTGAAGCTTTCTTT
cdr3_aa: CATSRGTELNTEAFF

clone_size: .
d_call: .
v_call: TRBV7-2
j_call: TRBJ2-1
cdr3_nt: TGTGCCAGCAGCTTAGCCTGGGGCGATGAGCAGTTCTTC
cdr3_aa: CASSLAWGDEQFF

clone_size: .
d_call: .
v_call: TRBV6-6
j_call: TRBJ1-2
cdr3_nt: TGTGCCAGCAGTTACAGGTCTAACTATGGCTACACCTTC
cdr3_aa: CASSYRSNYGYTF

clone_size: once
d_call: TRBD2
v_call: TRBV15
j_call: TRBJ2-1
cdr3_nt: TGTGCCACCAGCAGGCGGGGGTACGGAGGCAATGAGCAGTTCTTC
cdr3_aa: CATSRRGYGGNEQFF

clone_size: .
d_call: .
v_call: TRBV14
j_call: TRBJ2-7
cdr3_nt: TGTGCCAGCAGCCAAAACAGGGCCTCTTCCTACGAGCAGTACTTC
cdr3_aa: CASSQNRASSYEQYF

clone_size: .
d_call: .
v_call: TRBV6-4
j_call: TRBJ1-1
cdr3_nt: TGTGCCAGCAGTTTGACCCAAAGGGGGACTGAAGCTTTCTTT
cdr3_aa: CASSLTQRGTEAFF

clone_size: .
d_call: TRBD1
v_call: TRBV7-6
j_call: TRBJ2-2
cdr3_nt: TGTGCCAGCAGCTTCCCCAGGGGGCCTGGGGAGCTGTTTTTT
cdr3_aa: CASSFPRGPGELFF

clone_size: .
d_call: .
v_call: TRBV19
j_call: TRBJ1-2
cdr3_nt: TGTGCCAGTAGTATAGTGGGCGGTGGGGTTGGCGGCTACACCTTC
cdr3_aa: CASSIVGGGVGGYTF

clone_size: .
d_call: .
v_call: TRBV30
j_call: TRBJ2-7
cdr3_nt: TGTGCCTGGAGTCCTAGTAGGGGGCAGTACTTC
cdr3_aa: CAWSPSRGQYF

clone_size: .
d_call: .
v_call: TRBV13
j_call: TRBJ1-3
cdr3_nt: TGTGCCAGCAGCGGTACGGAAGGATTCTCTGGAAACACCATATATTTT
cdr3_aa: CASSGTEGFSGNTIYF

clone_size: .
d_call: .
v_call: TRBV27
j_call: TRBJ2-1
cdr3_nt: TGTGCCAGCAGAAGGCTAGCCTCCTACAATGAGCAGTTCTTC
cdr3_aa: CASRRLASYNEQFF

clone_size: .
d_call: TRBD2
v_call: TRBV6-1
j_call: TRBJ2-6
cdr3_nt: TGTGCCAGCAGTGAAATGGGAGGGTCTGGGGCCAACGTCCTGACTTTC
cdr3_aa: CASSEMGGSGANVLTF

clone_size: once
d_call: TRBD1
v_call: TRBV2
j_call: TRBJ2-5
cdr3_nt: TGTGCCAGCAGTGCAGGGGGTTGGGAGACCCAGTACTTC
cdr3_aa: CASSAGGWETQYF

clone_size: .
d_call: .
v_call: TRBV6-6
j_call: TRBJ1-2
cdr3_nt: TGTGCCAGCAGTTACAGTTTTGGCAGTAACTATGGCTACACCTTC
cdr3_aa: CASSYSFGSNYGYTF

clone_size: .
d_call: TRBD2
v_call: TRBV2
j_call: TRBJ2-7
cdr3_nt: TGTGCCAGCAGCGGCGGGGGGGCTAACGAGCAGTACTTC
cdr3_aa: CASSGGGANEQYF

clone_size: .
d_call: TRBD1
v_call: TRBV7-2
j_call: TRBJ2-5
cdr3_nt: TGTGCCAGCAGCCAGGACAGGGGGCAAGAGACCCAGTACTTC
cdr3_aa: CASSQDRGQETQYF

clone_size: medium-sized
d_call: .
v_call: TRBV5-6
j_call: TRBJ2-1
cdr3_nt: TGTGCCAGCAGCCCGCCAGGGGCCGCGGGTGAGCAGTTCTTC
cdr3_aa: CASSPPGAAGEQFF

clone_size: .
d_call: TRBD2
v_call: TRBV19
j_call: TRBJ2-1
cdr3_nt: TGTGCCAGTAGTATCCTCGGACTAGCGGGATCAGATGAGCAGTTCTTC
cdr3_aa: CASSILGLAGSDEQFF

clone_size: .
d_call: TRBD2
v_call: TRBV6-4
j_call: TRBJ2-6
cdr3_nt: TGTGCCAGCAGTGACTCCGGGGGGGCTGGGGCCAACGTCCTGACTTTC
cdr3_aa: CASSDSGGAGANVLTF

clone_size: .
d_call: .
v_call: TRBV29-1
j_call: TRBJ1-1
cdr3_nt: TGCAGCGTTGAAGGGGCGGGTGAAGCTTTCTTT
cdr3_aa: CSVEGAGEAFF

clone_size: .
d_call: TRBD1
v_call: TRBV4-3
j_call: TRBJ2-7
cdr3_nt: TGCGCCAGCAGACACGGGACAGGGGGGTCCTACGAGCAGTACTTC
cdr3_aa: CASRHGTGGSYEQYF

clone_size: .
d_call: .
v_call: TRBV28
j_call: TRBJ1-2
cdr3_nt: TGTGCCAGCAGTTCCTCCCGCCAGGTGGATGGCTACACCTTC
cdr3_aa: CASSSSRQVDGYTF

clone_size: .
d_call: TRBD1
v_call: TRBV19
j_call: TRBJ1-5
cdr3_nt: TGTGCCAGTAGTAATCGCAGGGGGGGCAATCAGCCCCAGCATTTT
cdr3_aa: CASSNRRGGNQPQHF

clone_size: .
d_call: .
v_call: TRBV10-3
j_call: TRBJ2-7
cdr3_nt: TGTGCCATCAGTGATGGAAGCGGGACAATAATGAGCTCCTACGAGCAGTACTTC
cdr3_aa: CAISDGSGTIMSSYEQYF

clone_size: .
d_call: TRBD1
v_call: TRBV6-5
j_call: TRBJ2-7
cdr3_nt: TGTGCCAGCAGTTTGACAGGGGTTGCCTCCTACGAGCAGTACTTC
cdr3_aa: CASSLTGVASYEQYF

clone_size: .
d_call: .
v_call: TRBV7-2
j_call: TRBJ2-7
cdr3_nt: TGTGCCAGCAGCCCCCCGTGGGGGTTGGCGCGGGAGCAGTACTTC
cdr3_aa: CASSPPWGLAREQYF

clone_size: .
d_call: .
v_call: TRBV29-1
j_call: TRBJ2-7
cdr3_nt: TGCAGCGTTAAAGGGGGGACAGACTACGAGCAGTACTTC
cdr3_aa: CSVKGGTDYEQYF

clone_size: .
d_call: TRBD2
v_call: TRBV19
j_call: TRBJ2-1
cdr3_nt: TGTGCCAGCCTCCTATCCGGGACTAGAATGCATGAGCAGTTCTTC
cdr3_aa: CASLLSGTRMHEQFF

clone_size: .
d_call: .
v_call: TRBV28
j_call: TRBJ2-7
cdr3_nt: TGTGCCAGCAGGGCTCGAACCTCCTACGAGCAGTACTTC
cdr3_aa: CASRARTSYEQYF

clone_size: .
d_call: .
v_call: TRBV28
j_call: TRBJ2-1
cdr3_nt: TGTGCCAGCAGTCCGACCCTCCTAGACAATGAGCAGTTCTTC
cdr3_aa: CASSPTLLDNEQFF

clone_size: .
d_call: .
v_call: TRBV7-2
j_call: TRBJ1-5
cdr3_nt: TGTGCCAGCAGCCAACGGGGCGGAGGTCAGCCCCAGCATTTT
cdr3_aa: CASSQRGGGQPQHF

clone_size: .
d_call: TRBD2
v_call: TRBV5-1
j_call: TRBJ2-7
cdr3_nt: TGCGCCAGCAGCCAGGGACTAGCGGAATCCTACGAGCAGTACTTC
cdr3_aa: CASSQGLAESYEQYF

clone_size: .
d_call: TRBD1
v_call: TRBV6-5
j_call: TRBJ2-7
cdr3_nt: TGTGCCAGCAGCCCACTGGACAGGGGGCCCTACGAGCAGTACTTC
cdr3_aa: CASSPLDRGPYEQYF

clone_size: .
d_call: TRBD1
v_call: TRBV27
j_call: TRBJ1-1
cdr3_nt: TGTGCCAGCAGTTTATCGATAGTCAGGGGGACTGAAGCTTTCTTT
cdr3_aa: CASSLSIVRGTEAFF

clone_size: once
d_call: TRBD2
v_call: TRBV28
j_call: TRBJ2-1
cdr3_nt: TGTGCCAGCATTGGCGGGACTAGCGTTAATGAGCAGTTCTTC
cdr3_aa: CASIGGTSVNEQFF

clone_size: .
d_call: TRBD1
v_call: TRBV27
j_call: TRBJ1-1
cdr3_nt: TGTGCCAGCAGTTTATCCACAGGGGGTCAAGCTGAAGCTTTCTTT
cdr3_aa: CASSLSTGGQAEAFF

clone_size: .
d_call: .
v_call: TRBV18
j_call: TRBJ2-2
cdr3_nt: TGTGCCAGCTCACCACCGTCGCCGGTGAACACCGGGGAGCTGTTTTTT
cdr3_aa: CASSPPSPVNTGELFF

clone_size: .
d_call: .
v_call: TRBV19
j_call: TRBJ2-1
cdr3_nt: TGTGCCAGTAGTATGTCCCCCGGGTACAATGAGCAGTTCTTC
cdr3_aa: CASSMSPGYNEQFF

clone_size: .
d_call: .
v_call: TRBV6-5
j_call: TRBJ1-1
cdr3_nt: TGTGCCACCCGGGACTATGTGAAAGCTTTCTTT
cdr3_aa: CATRDYVKAFF

clone_size: .
d_call: .
v_call: TRBV14
j_call: TRBJ2-1
cdr3_nt: TGTGCCAGCAGCCAAGATAGAGGGTTGCAGTTCTTC
cdr3_aa: CASSQDRGLQFF

clone_size: .
d_call: .
v_call: TRBV6-5
j_call: TRBJ2-3
cdr3_nt: TGTGCCAGCAGCCCCCAACGTGGGAGAGGAGATACGCAGTATTTT
cdr3_aa: CASSPQRGRGDTQYF

clone_size: .
d_call: .
v_call: TRBV19
j_call: TRBJ1-1
cdr3_nt: TGTGCCACCCGGAGGACAGCCTCTAACGCAGCTTTCTTT
cdr3_aa: CATRRTASNAAFF